The 19 T cell receptor beta chains presented below share a single source sample, sequenced in a study of blood T cell repertoires in COVID-19. Libraries were prepared by immunoSEQ multiplex PCR; TCRdb keeps only in-frame clonotypes and omits some of them. The data hold around 250,000 clones, with 83% observed a single time. The sample consisted of peripheral blood. The source is a man at least 80 years old with acute or convalescent COVID-19.

The rearrangement links TRBV10-3 to TRBJ1-4, with D perhaps TRBD1 (6 bases). Germline V gene data show CDR1 as ENHRY and CDR2 as SYGVKD. V lost 10 bases and J lost 4, with 13 bases in between. The CDR3 loop spans 13 amino acids. The chain's CDR3 is CATTGTNNEKLFF. DNA for the CDR3: TGTGCCACCACCGGGACAAATAATGAAAAACTGTTTTTT.

The CDR3 DNA sequence: TGCGCCAGCAGCCCGTGGGACTCCCCCACATCTTACAATGAGCAGTTCTTC. This sequence encodes CASSPWDSPTSYNEQFF. This chain links TRBV5-1 with TRBJ2-1; tentatively, D is TRBD2 (6 bases). The CDR3 loop spans 17 amino acids. CDR1 and CDR2 (germline): SGHRS, YFSETQ. Trimming left V 4 bases short and J 4 bases short, with 21 bases between.

The chain is built from TRBV28 and TRBJ2-7; TRBD1 matches at 10 bases. V gave up 6 bases and J gave up 4 bases; unmatched junction bases: 6. Germline-derived CDR1 and CDR2 are MDHEN and SYDVKM. The CDR3 consists of 14 residues. The CDR3 loop is CASRTGGRWYEQYF. CDR3 sequence (DNA): TGTGCCAGCAGGACAGGGGGCAGGTGGTACGAGCAGTACTTC.

The chain couples TRBV23-1 to TRBJ2-3; a possible D gene is TRBD1 (6 bases). Being an ORF, TRBV23-1 has a function that is uncertain. This CDR3 has 19 residues. V lost 0 bases to trimming and J lost 2 bases, with 21 bases between them. CDR3 sequence reads: CASSQSRIRIRGLTDTQYF. The CDR3 nucleotides read TGCGCCAGCAGTCAATCGAGAATCAGGATCAGGGGCCTCACAGATACGCAGTATTTT.

The V gene is TRBV5-1, the J gene TRBJ2-5; TRBD2 aligns across 8 bases. Germline trimming cut 4 bases from V and 9 bases from J; bases unmatched to any gene: 14. Per germline, CDR1 SGHRS and CDR2 YFSETQ. The CDR3 is 15 residues long. The CDR3 nucleotides are TGCGCCAGCAGCGCCTTAGCGGGGCCGGGGGTGGCCCAGTACTTC. This translates into CASSALAGPGVAQYF.

Here the CDR3 DNA reads TGTGCCAGCAGTTTTTGGCAGGGGGACACCGGGGAGCTGTTTTTT. This sequence encodes CASSFWQGDTGELFF. The gene calls are TRBV27 and TRBJ2-2; 7 bases align to TRBD1. Looked up from germline, CDR1 is MNHEY and CDR2 is SMNVEV (reference sequence). There are 15 residues in the CDR3. V lost 3 bases to trimming and J lost 3 bases; unmatched junction nucleotides: 4.

The rearrangement uses TRBV5-1 and TRBJ2-7, with 7 bases matching TRBD1. CDR3 size: 15 residues. V trimming: 6 bases; J trimming: 0 bases; junction bases outside the gene matches: 9. Germline CDR1 reads SGHRS; CDR2 reads YFSETQ. The CDR3 here is CASTQGTESSYEQYF. The CDR3 nucleotides are TGCGCCAGCACCCAGGGGACAGAGAGCTCCTACGAGCAGTACTTC.

The J gene is TRBJ1-3, the V gene TRBV11-2; D may be TRBD1 (5 bases). CDR3 length: 16 residues. V was shortened by 1 base and J by 3 bases, with 13 bases between the two germline ends. CDR1 is SGHAT and CDR2 is FQNNGV in the germline V gene. The CDR3 loop is CASSLGGTAGGNTIYF. The CDR3 DNA reads as TGTGCCAGCAGCTTAGGAGGGACTGCTGGTGGAAACACCATATATTTT.

The chain links TRBV5-6 to TRBJ1-2; a possible D gene is TRBD1 (6 bases). Germline assignment: CDR1 SGHDT and CDR2 YYEEEE. This CDR3 comprises 15 residues. V was clipped by 3 bases and J by 4 bases, with 16 bases between them. The CDR3 loop is CASSYKPGAGYGYTF. CDR3 DNA sequence: TGTGCCAGCAGCTATAAACCAGGGGCGGGCTATGGCTACACCTTC.

The rearrangement uses TRBV27 and TRBJ1-1, with D perhaps TRBD1 (6 bases). V lost 6 bases to trimming and J lost 1 base, with 9 bases between them. Germline lookup yields CDR1 MNHEY and CDR2 SMNVEV (reference sequence). The CDR3 is 13 amino acids. This chain's CDR3 is CASRDSKNTEAFF. The CDR3 DNA sequence: TGTGCCAGCAGGGACAGTAAGAACACTGAAGCTTTCTTT.

V gene TRBV7-3 combines with J gene TRBJ1-1, with no clear D. Germline-derived CDR1 and CDR2 are SGHTA and FQGTGA. The V end was cut by 5 bases, the J end by 3 bases, with 13 bases between. The CDR3 sequence is 14 residues long. Written as DNA, the CDR3 is TGTGCCAGCAGCGTTTTCCAGGAGGACACTGAAGCTTTCTTT. As protein: CASSVFQEDTEAFF.

The gene calls are TRBV29-1 and TRBJ2-5; the D gene is possibly TRBD1 (5 bases). Germline CDR1 SQVTM, CDR2 ANQGSEA. The CDR3 is 12 amino acids. V lost 6 bases to trimming and J lost 2 bases, with 10 bases between them. The CDR3 sequence: CSVRARQETQYF. Here the CDR3 DNA reads TGCAGCGTCAGGGCCCGACAAGAGACCCAGTACTTC.

J is TRBJ1-5 and V is TRBV19, with 9 bases that match TRBD1. The CDR3 length is 14 residues. In germline, CDR1 is LNHDA, CDR2 SQIVND (reference sequence). V was pared by 5 bases and J by 7 bases, with 6 bases of the junction left unmatched. DNA for the CDR3: TGTGCCAGTAGTGCGGACAGGGGACTACAGCCCCAGCATTTT. This translates into CASSADRGLQPQHF.

V and J are TRBV7-9 and TRBJ1-4; D may be TRBD1 (6 bases). The CDR3 contains 14 residues. Deletions cut 5 bases from V and 4 bases from J, with 11 bases between. Per germline, CDR1 SEHNR and CDR2 FQNEAQ (reference sequence). The CDR3 DNA sequence: TGTGCCAGCAGCCAGACAGGAGTTAATGAAAAACTGTTTTTT. Translation: CASSQTGVNEKLFF.

The chain carries TRBV5-4 and TRBJ1-3; no clear D gene. The V gene's germline CDR1 is SGHNT and CDR2 YYREEE (reference sequence). Between the trimmed V and J ends, which lost 2 bases and 0 bases, there was a span of 6 bases. The CDR3 extends over 14 amino acids. CDR3 sequence: CASSFSVSGNTIYF. CDR3 in DNA: TGTGCCAGCAGCTTCAGTGTCTCTGGAAACACCATATATTTT.

J is TRBJ1-6 and V is TRBV27; TRBD1 might be the D (5 bases). The germline V gene has CDR1 MNHEY and CDR2 SMNVEV (reference sequence). This CDR3 contains 14 residues. V dropped 6 bases and J dropped 7 bases, with 13 bases sitting between them. The CDR3 nucleotides read TGTGCCAGCAGGACGGACATCATGAATTCACCCCTCCACTTT. Its translation is CASRTDIMNSPLHF.

The CDR3 region is CASSIGPGANVLTF. The CDR3, as DNA: TGTGCCAGTAGTATAGGTCCGGGGGCCAACGTCCTGACTTTC. The chain employs TRBV19 and TRBJ2-6; no reliable D call. The CDR3 consists of 14 residues. V gave up 1 base and J gave up 4 bases, with 5 bases separating them. Germline V gene lookup returns CDR1 LNHDA and CDR2 SQIVND (reference sequence). Together with reference TRBV19 and TRBJ2-6, the CDR3 gives the full variable domain: DGGITQSPKYLFRKEGQNVTLSCEQNLNHDAMYWYRQDPGQGLRLIYYSQIVNDFQKGDIAEGYSVSREKKESFPLTVTSAQKNPTAFYLCASSIGPGANVLTFGAGSRLTVL.

The chain recombines TRBV6-5 with TRBJ1-5; 7 bases align to TRBD1. CDR3 length: 16 amino acids. After removal of 4 bases from V and 4 bases from J, the junction contained 10 bases not matched to a gene. CDR1 and CDR2 (germline): MNHEY, SVGAGI. CDR3 loop: CASSSREGRGNQPQHF. The CDR3, as DNA: TGTGCCAGCAGTTCCCGCGAGGGCAGGGGGAATCAGCCCCAGCATTTT.

This clone occurred once. V and J are TRBV3-1 (or the pseudogene TRBV3-2) and TRBJ1-3; possibly TRBD1 for D (6 bases). Germline loops: CDR1 LGHDT, CDR2 YNNKEL (reference sequence). The CDR3 length is 16 residues. Trimming pared 5 bases from V and 0 bases from J, leaving 14 bases between. The CDR3 is CASSVAGAISGNTIYF. The CDR3 bases are TGTGCCAGCAGCGTTGCAGGGGCTATCTCTGGAAACACCATATATTTT.